This TCR beta chain was retrieved from a study of T-cell memory formation after mild COVID-19 (dated by TCRdb to 2020 to 2022). Looking at the study overall: TCR sequence clusters from the two donors were found to be largely donor specific. The cohort comprised two young, previously healthy adult volunteers, one female and one male. In a couple of donors, T-cell clones that expanded and contracted after mild COVID-19 were tracked by sequencing TCRalpha and TCRbeta repertoires over time. Results the study describes overall, beyond this receptor: The study covered only a couple of mild cases, and larger cohorts including severe cases with pre-infection samples were considered necessary. Some responding clones were found in pre-infection memory, which suggests that pre-existing cross-reactive memory T cells took part in the SARS-CoV-2 response. Contracting CD4+ clones appeared mostly in the CM and EM memory subsets, whereas CD8+ clones were enriched in EMRA. From day 15 to 85, contracting clones showed balanced CD4/CD8 phenotypes, whereas a second wave of clones that expanded from day 15 to 37 leaned towards CD4+. The second-wave clones that peaked on day 37 were not confirmed to be SARS-CoV-2 specific.

Ficoll-Paque density gradient centrifugation was the method used to isolate PBMCs. Sequencing was performed on an Illumina NovaSeq 6000. Using 5'RACE with constant-segment primers, TCRalpha and TCRbeta cDNA libraries were constructed, with sample barcodes and unique molecular identifiers added in the process. Trizol reagent was used to extract RNA from every sample. Libraries were amplified in two PCR steps, with a second sample barcode and Illumina TruSeq adapters added in the second step. Libraries were sequenced on an Illumina NovaSeq with 2 x 150 bp paired-end reads. For the original study's pipeline: Reads were demultiplexed and collapsed into UMI-guided consensus sequences with migec v1.2.7. With mixcr v2.1.11, UMI consensuses were aligned to TRA and TRB V and J templates and assembled into clonotypes. Clonotypes were classified as expanded or contracted when called significant by both edgeR and NoisET, with noise models trained on biological replicates. For edgeR calls, the cutoffs were a false discovery rate-adjusted p below 0.01 and a log2 fold-change threshold of 1. As an exploratory analysis of dynamics, max-normalized trajectories of the 1000 most abundant clonotypes were examined by PCA with hierarchical clustering. Each responding clone was given a CD4 or CD8 phenotype based on the CD4+ and CD8+ repertoires, which had been sequenced separately. TCRdb reprocessing: public reads trimmed at Q25 with fastp, clones called with MiXCR, in-frame beta chains kept. One record per CDR3 amino acid sequence lists the most common genes and DNA. The V and J calls shown here were made by TCRdb, not taken from the authors' results. In this sample the table shows around 340,000 distinct CDR3 sequences, more than 20% of which occur a single time. Approximately 12% of the sample lies in the top ten.

This clonotype came up a few times. The specificity of this receptor is unknown. It has no much larger one-base neighbor in the sample; base qualities were not kept. The sequence came from an adult woman who had mild COVID-19 (a few samples of this study predate the infection). The sample titles of this study are shuffled in the database, so cell type and time point are left out; the donor was told from shared clones. Sequences were obtained from PBMCs or a T cell subset sorted from them (not recorded which).

Read as DNA, the sequence is TGTGCCAGCAGCTCCCTCGGGGGAGATACGCAGTATTTT. Its product reads: CASSSLGGDTQYF. This sequence uses TRBV5-6 and TRBJ2-3; TRBD2 is perhaps the D gene, given 6 matching bases. V is shortened by 3 bases, J by 5 bases, and the region joining them spans 10 bases. CDR1 and CDR2 are drawn from the germline V gene: SGHDT, YYEEEE. From cysteine to phenylalanine, the CDR3 is 13 amino acids long. CDR3 DNA is the only sequence kept; it has 39 bases, read in frame from the first base.